Each of the 25 T cell receptor beta chains below was sequenced from the same sample in a study of blood T cell repertoires in COVID-19. Produced via immunoSEQ multiplex PCR; TCRdb's table is partial and in-frame only. Counted here are about 290,000 clones, 86% occurring once; the ten biggest clones make up around 3%. Material for sequencing was peripheral blood. All receptors come from a woman under 40 with active or convalescent COVID-19.

The chain couples TRBV2 to TRBJ2-3; 8 positions match TRBD2. Germline CDR1 SNHLY, CDR2 FYNNEI. The CDR3 spans 15 residues. The V segment lost 3 bases and the J segment 1 base; nucleotides outside the gene matches: 3. CDR3 amino acids: CASSELRGGTDTQYF. CDR3 DNA sequence: TGTGCCAGCAGTGAGTTGCGGGGGGGCACAGATACGCAGTATTTT.

With respect to this clone: One end of the junction is discordant with germline, which a read error may explain. The chain links TRBV25-1 to TRBJ1-1; TRBD1 is a possible D gene (6 bases). Germline V CDR1 and CDR2: MGHDK, SYGVNS. The CDR3 totals 13 residues. CDR3: CASSFDRNPEAFF. The CDR3 DNA reads as TGTGCCAGCAGTTTCGACAGGAACCCTGAAGCTTTCTTT.

V usage is TRBV7-8 and J usage is TRBJ1-1; D is unresolved. The CDR3 contains 15 residues. Between the trimmed V and J ends, which lost 3 bases and 2 bases, there was a span of 13 bases. Germline V CDR1 and CDR2: SGHVS, FQNEAQ. Here the CDR3 DNA reads TGTGCCAGCAGCTTTGATAGCAACGCTAACACTGAAGCTTTCTTT. Translated: CASSFDSNANTEAFF. The full variable domain, completed using reference TRBV7-8 and TRBJ1-1, is GAGVSQSPRYKVAKRGQDVALRCDPISGHVSLFWYQQALGQGPEFLTYFQNEAQLDKSGLPSDRFFAERPEGSVSTLKIQRTQQEDSAVYLCASSFDSNANTEAFFGQGTRLTVV.

The chain carries TRBV7-8 and TRBJ2-1; a weak D match, TRBD2 (7 bases). V lost 5 bases to trimming and J lost 0 bases, with 14 bases between them. The length of the CDR3 is 16 residues. Germline values: CDR1 SGHVS, CDR2 FQNEAQ. CDR3 nucleotides: TGTGCCAGCAGCCGAGGCGGGGGCAGCTCCTACAATGAGCAGTTCTTC. This sequence encodes CASSRGGGSSYNEQFF.

CDR3 loop: CASTRPGLQNYEQYF. As DNA, the CDR3 is TGTGCCAGCACCCGACCGGGACTTCAAAACTACGAGCAGTACTTC. The V call is TRBV11-1, the J call TRBJ2-7; D is perhaps TRBD2 (6 bases). In germline, CDR1 is SGHAT, CDR2 FQDESV (reference sequence). The CDR3 runs 15 residues. The V gene lost 7 bases and the J gene lost 3 bases, with 19 bases spanning the gap.

This rearrangement joins TRBV27 to TRBJ1-1; 7 positions match TRBD1. Germline assignment: CDR1 MNHEY and CDR2 SMNVEV (reference sequence). With 6 bases clipped from V and 3 bases from J, the junction kept 4 bases outside the gene matches. The CDR3 covers 13 residues. The CDR3 sequence: CASRRDSDTEAFF. The CDR3 DNA reads as TGTGCCAGCAGAAGGGACAGCGACACTGAAGCTTTCTTT.

This clone was seen a single time. The chain is built from TRBV25-1 and TRBJ1-1, with a weak D call TRBD1 (6 bases). Germline V lookup: CDR1 MGHDK, CDR2 SYGVNS. The CDR3 consists of 13 residues. V gave up 5 bases and J gave up 4 bases, with 11 bases separating them. This CDR3 reads CASSQQGLTEAFF. The CDR3 region has the DNA TGTGCCAGCAGTCAACAGGGCCTCACTGAAGCTTTCTTT.

The chain links TRBV15 to TRBJ1-5; no reliable D call. CDR1 LNHNV and CDR2 YYDKDF come from the germline V gene (reference sequence). This CDR3 comprises 16 residues. V lost 0 bases and J 1 base, leaving 10 bases between the germline ends. In DNA form, the CDR3 reads TGTGCCACCAGCAGAGAATCGAGTCCCAGCAATCAGCCCCAGCATTTT. As protein: CATSRESSPSNQPQHF.

V usage is TRBV2 and J usage is TRBJ2-1; unclear D gene. CDR1 is SNHLY and CDR2 is FYNNEI in the germline V gene. The CDR3 runs to 14 residues. The V end was cut by 8 bases, the J end by 5 bases, with 16 bases between. The CDR3 loop reads CASVSRLSNNEQFF. The CDR3, as DNA: TGTGCCAGCGTATCTAGACTTTCAAACAATGAGCAGTTCTTC.

The genes are TRBV7-3 and TRBJ2-6; D is possibly TRBD1 (6 bases). The CDR3 covers 17 residues. Trimming removed 5 bases at V and 0 bases at J, with 14 bases between. Germline assignment: CDR1 SGHTA and CDR2 FQGTGA. CDR3 DNA: TGTGCCAGCAGCCCACAGGGCTCAAGCTCTGGGGCCAACGTCCTGACTTTC. Translated: CASSPQGSSSGANVLTF.

This chain joins TRBV28 and TRBJ1-1; D gene uncertain. There are 14 residues in the CDR3. Trimming took off 6 bases at V and 2 bases at J, with 13 bases between the two ends. The germline V gene encodes CDR1 MDHEN and CDR2 SYDVKM. The CDR3, as DNA: TGTGCCAGCAGACCAAAGCGCGTTAACACTGAAGCTTTCTTT. Its protein product is CASRPKRVNTEAFF.

This clone was detected only once. The chain employs TRBV10-1 and TRBJ2-2; maybe TRBD1 (6 bases). V gave up 5 bases and J gave up 6 bases, with 13 bases separating them. The CDR3 is 14 residues long. CDR1 and CDR2 (germline): WNHNN, SYGVQD (reference sequence). CDR3 in amino acids: CASSNQGSAGELFF. CDR3 nucleotide sequence: TGCGCCAGCAGTAACCAGGGGAGCGCCGGGGAGCTGTTTTTT.

The chain uses TRBV12-3 or TRBV12-4 and TRBJ2-7; 7 nucleotides agree with TRBD1. The CDR3 extends over 12 amino acids. Germline trimming cut 3 bases from V and 6 bases from J; bases unmatched to any gene: 2. The CDR3: CASSFPGGEQYF. The CDR3 bases are TGTGCCAGCAGTTTCCCAGGGGGCGAGCAGTACTTC.

The gene calls are TRBV25-1 and TRBJ1-2; D possibly corresponds to TRBD1 (5 bases). Per germline, CDR1 MGHDK and CDR2 SYGVNS. This CDR3 region has 12 residues. Deletions cut 4 bases from V and 4 bases from J, with 7 bases between. The CDR3 nucleotides read TGTGCCAGCAGTGCGACAGTCTATGGCTACACCTTC. Its translation is CASSATVYGYTF.

This sequence joins TRBV23-1 and TRBJ1-3, with D hard to call. TRBV23-1 is an ORF; its function is uncertain. The CDR3 totals 13 residues. V lost 3 bases, J lost 4 bases, and 7 bases lay in between. CDR3 sequence (DNA): TGCGCCAGCAGTCAGCTAATAGGAAACACCATATATTTT. It encodes CASSQLIGNTIYF.

The chain joins TRBV7-8 to TRBJ1-3, with 7 bases that match TRBD1. CDR1 and CDR2 (germline): SGHVS, FQNEAQ. The CDR3 sequence is 16 residues long. V dropped 0 bases and J dropped 0; count of bases not matched to a gene: 2. The CDR3: CASSLARQGSGNTIYF. DNA for the CDR3: TGTGCCAGCAGCTTAGCGAGACAGGGCTCTGGAAACACCATATATTTT.

A single count supports this clone. In nucleotides, the CDR3 is TGTGCCAGCAGCCTGGGACAGTCCTACGAGCAGTACTTC. Residues: CASSLGQSYEQYF. This chain connects TRBV6-5 to TRBJ2-7; 7 nucleotides match TRBD1. This CDR3 has 13 residues. CDR1 is MNHEY, CDR2 SVGAGI, per germline. The J segment lost 1 base and the V segment lost 6 bases, leaving 3 bases of the junction unmatched.

J is TRBJ2-3 and V is TRBV12-1; the table names TRBD1, a call not compared with the DNA. TRBV12-1 is listed as a pseudogene. The CDR3 has 17 amino acids. The CDR3 DNA is TGTGCCAGCAGCGGCCCCGGGACAGTGAAGAGCACAGATACGCAGTATTTT. It encodes CASSGPGTVKSTDTQYF.

The CDR3 loop reads CATSGPTGTPSGNTIYF. CDR3 nucleotides: TGTGCCACCAGTGGCCCAACAGGGACCCCCTCTGGAAACACCATATATTTT. This chain uses TRBV24-1 with TRBJ1-3, with a weak D call TRBD1 (6 bases). This CDR3 region has 17 residues. Trimming removed 5 bases at V and 0 bases at J, with 16 bases between. The germline V gene encodes CDR1 KGHDR and CDR2 SFDVKD.

This chain uses TRBV7-9 with TRBJ1-1, with a possible D match to TRBD1 (6 bases). The CDR3 is 13 amino acids. Trimming took 5 bases from V and 5 from J, leaving 12 bases between them. Germline V CDR1 and CDR2: SEHNR, FQNEAQ (reference sequence). This CDR3 reads CASSPRGKTEAFF. DNA for the CDR3: TGTGCCAGCAGCCCAAGGGGGAAGACTGAAGCTTTCTTT.

The table lists this clone with a few counts. This sequence joins TRBV28 and TRBJ1-1, with TRBD1 as a possible D gene (6 bases). The V and J ends lost 7 bases and 1 base respectively, with 22 bases between them. In germline, CDR1 is MDHEN, CDR2 SYDVKM. CDR3 length: 17 residues. CDR3 coding DNA: TGTGCCAGCATCCCTCCCTGGGGGGGGGCTGGGAACACTGAAGCTTTCTTT. This codes for CASIPPWGGAGNTEAFF.

The V and J genes are TRBV11-3 and TRBJ2-7; D may be TRBD1 (6 bases). Trimming pared 5 bases from V and 0 bases from J, leaving 11 bases between. The CDR3 sequence is 14 residues long. The germline V gene encodes CDR1 SGHNT and CDR2 YENEEA. The CDR3 DNA is TGTGCCAGCAGCCCCGGACAGAGCTCCTACGAGCAGTACTTC. Its translation is CASSPGQSSYEQYF.

The genes are TRBV7-2 and TRBJ1-2, with TRBD1 matching 7 bases. The CDR3 has 13 residues. The J segment lost 6 bases and the V segment lost 3 bases, leaving 4 bases of the junction unmatched. CDR1 is SGHTA, CDR2 FQGNSA, per germline. The CDR3 here is CASSLSGTDGYTF. The CDR3 DNA reads as TGTGCCAGCAGCTTGTCGGGGACAGATGGCTACACCTTC. The complete variable domain, with remaining parts taken from reference TRBV7-2 and TRBJ1-2, reads GAGVSQSPSNKVTEKGKDVELRCDPISGHTALYWYRQSLGQGLEFLIYFQGNSAPDKSGLPSDRFSAERTGGSVSTLTIQRTQQEDSAVYLCASSLSGTDGYTFGSGTRLTVV.

The rearrangement joins TRBV5-1 to TRBJ1-4; the D gene is possibly TRBD1 (6 bases). Trimming cost V 3 bases and J 8 bases, with 17 bases left between them. Germline CDR1 and CDR2: SGHRS and YFSETQ. The CDR3 spans 15 residues. The CDR3 region has the DNA TGCGCCAGCAGCTCCGACGGGGGGCGTCAGGAAAAACTGTTTTTT. Encoded protein: CASSSDGGRQEKLFF.

The V and J genes are TRBV2 and TRBJ1-3; D is possibly TRBD1 (5 bases). CDR3 size: 13 residues. Per the germline V gene, CDR1 is SNHLY and CDR2 is FYNNEI. V was pared by 7 bases and J by 2 bases, with 9 bases between. CDR3 coding DNA: TGTGCCAGCACTTGGACACCTGGAAACACCATATATTTT. Translating it yields CASTWTPGNTIYF.